Listed below are T cell receptor beta chains from one sample, sequenced in a study of PD-1 blockade in mismatch repair-deficient tumors. Profiled with immunoSEQ multiplex PCR; TCRdb holds only in-frame clones, not every one. The table includes about 60,000 clones, more than 70% detected once. The sequencing used peripheral blood, collected 52 weeks after starting pembrolizumab. All receptors derive from an adult with mismatch repair-deficient cancer. The CDR3 runs from the conserved cysteine through the conserved F or W. The D gene is left open where the match is weak. Clone size appears in some rows only: once, few, many, or a class for an expanded clone.

V gene,D gene,J gene,clone size,CDR3 protein,CDR3 DNA
TRBV5-6,.,TRBJ1-5,.,CASSLGAGQPQHF,TGTGCCAGCAGCTTGGGGGCTGGACAGCCCCAGCATTTT
TRBV6-5,.,TRBJ2-3,.,CASSSSLLDTQYF,TGTGCCAGCAGTTCCTCTTTATTAGATACGCAGTATTTT
TRBV6-7,.,TRBJ2-7,.,CAGQFPSYEQYF,TGTGCCGGACAGTTCCCTTCCTACGAGCAGTACTTC
TRBV4-1,.,TRBJ2-5,.,CASSQRQVHGETQYF,TGCGCCAGCAGCCAAAGACAGGTCCACGGGGAGACCCAGTACTTC
TRBV6-6,TRBD1,TRBJ2-7,.,CASSDPGQGANEQYF,TGTGCCAGCAGTGATCCGGGACAGGGGGCCAACGAGCAGTACTTC
TRBV7-9,TRBD1,TRBJ2-5,.,CASSIPGTGKETQYF,TGTGCCAGCAGCATACCCGGGACAGGGAAGGAGACCCAGTACTTC
TRBV29-1,TRBD1,TRBJ1-2,.,CSAPWTGSVYGYTF,TGCAGCGCCCCATGGACAGGGTCGGTCTATGGCTACACCTTC
TRBV7-6,.,TRBJ2-3,.,CASSFEWGAGDTQYF,TGTGCCAGCAGCTTTGAATGGGGGGCTGGAGATACGCAGTATTTT
TRBV6-5,TRBD1,TRBJ1-2,.,CASSRQGDGYTF,TGTGCCAGCAGTCGACAGGGTGATGGCTACACCTTC
TRBV16,.,TRBJ2-7,.,CASSQWYRDNNEQYF,TGTGCCAGCAGCCAATGGTATAGGGACAACAACGAGCAGTACTTC
TRBV11-2,TRBD2,TRBJ2-2,.,CASSLRLAGSNTGELFF,TGTGCCAGCAGCTTAAGGCTAGCGGGCTCGAACACCGGGGAGCTGTTTTTT
TRBV15,.,TRBJ1-1,.,CATSRDMNTEAFF,TGTGCCACCAGCAGAGATATGAACACTGAAGCTTTCTTT
TRBV5-1,TRBD1,TRBJ1-1,.,CASSQRTGGASLGTEAFF,TGCGCCAGCAGCCAACGGACAGGGGGCGCCTCTTTAGGGACTGAAGCTTTCTTT
TRBV11-3,.,TRBJ2-5,.,CASSLPSRRETQYF,TGTGCCAGCAGCTTACCCTCTAGGCGAGAGACCCAGTACTTC
TRBV30,.,TRBJ2-7,.,CAWTQEGGAYEQYF,TGTGCCTGGACCCAAGAGGGGGGGGCCTACGAGCAGTACTTC
TRBV4-1,TRBD1,TRBJ1-2,.,CASSLPGQGVEGYTF,TGCGCCAGCAGCCTACCGGGACAGGGGGTGGAGGGCTACACCTTC
TRBV11-3,.,TRBJ2-4,.,CASSLLRGKNIQYF,TGTGCCAGCAGCTTGTTGAGAGGCAAAAACATTCAGTACTTC
TRBV2,.,TRBJ1-4,.,CASIRTENEKLFF,TGTGCCAGCATACGGACAGAAAATGAAAAACTGTTTTTT
TRBV5-6,.,TRBJ2-3,.,CASSLDDTQYF,TGTGCCAGCAGCTTGGACGATACGCAGTATTTT
TRBV27,.,TRBJ1-5,once,CASSLLGQRNQPQHF,TGTGCCAGCAGTTTATTGGGACAACGCAATCAGCCCCAGCATTTT
TRBV6-6,.,TRBJ1-1,.,CASSYQDWNTEAFF,TGTGCCAGCAGTTACCAAGACTGGAACACTGAAGCTTTCTTT
TRBV28,TRBD1,TRBJ1-1,.,CASRDRALNTEAFF,TGTGCCAGCAGAGACAGGGCCCTGAACACTGAAGCTTTCTTT
TRBV5-1,.,TRBJ1-4,.,CASSYREGSEKLFF,TGCGCCAGCAGTTATCGGGAGGGGAGTGAAAAACTGTTTTTT
TRBV9,.,TRBJ2-1,few,CASSVGLGDEQFF,TGTGCCAGCAGCGTCGGACTTGGGGATGAGCAGTTCTTC
TRBV4-3,TRBD2,TRBJ2-1,.,CASSHLAGSSYNEQFF,TGCGCCAGCAGCCACCTAGCGGGGAGCTCCTACAATGAGCAGTTCTTC
TRBV11-2,.,TRBJ2-7,.,CASSPRGAYYEQYF,TGTGCCAGCAGCCCCAGAGGGGCTTACTACGAGCAGTACTTC
TRBV6-6,TRBD1,TRBJ2-2,.,CASRWDRRTGELFF,TGTGCCAGCAGGTGGGACAGGAGAACCGGGGAGCTGTTTTTT
TRBV5-5,.,TRBJ1-1,.,CASSLGLRSPMNTEAFF,TGTGCCAGCAGCTTGGGTCTCCGCAGCCCGATGAACACTGAAGCTTTCTTT
TRBV13,.,TRBJ2-7,.,CASSTGIRFDEQYF,TGTGCCAGCAGCACAGGGATCAGGTTCGACGAGCAGTACTTC
TRBV5-5,.,TRBJ2-1,.,CASSLFSDSYNEQFF,TGTGCCAGCAGCTTGTTTAGCGACTCCTACAATGAGCAGTTCTTC
TRBV28,TRBD1,TRBJ1-5,.,CASSFPMTGRRGNQPQHF,TGTGCCAGCAGTTTCCCCATGACAGGGCGGAGGGGCAATCAGCCCCAGCATTTT
TRBV19,.,TRBJ1-1,once,CASSTKGFSDTEAFF,TGTGCCAGTAGTACTAAAGGGTTTTCGGACACTGAAGCTTTCTTT
TRBV11-2,TRBD2,TRBJ2-2,once,CASSYSGGAGTGELFF,TGTGCCAGCAGCTATAGCGGGGGCGCGGGCACCGGGGAGCTGTTTTTT
TRBV5-1,.,TRBJ2-7,.,CASSTRRAGTGEQYF,TGCGCCAGCAGTACAAGAAGGGCAGGGACCGGCGAGCAGTACTTC
TRBV6-1,.,TRBJ1-2,.,CASRADTFGYGYTF,TGTGCCAGCAGAGCGGACACCTTCGGATATGGCTACACCTTC
TRBV7-2,TRBD2,TRBJ2-7,few,CASSAQAGVGNEQYF,TGTGCCAGCAGCGCGCAAGCGGGAGTAGGTAACGAGCAGTACTTC
TRBV9,.,TRBJ2-1,.,CASSATRLNEQFF,TGTGCCAGCAGCGCCACCCGTTTAAATGAGCAGTTCTTC
TRBV6-5,.,TRBJ1-4,.,CASMRGVETNEKLFF,TGTGCCAGCATGAGGGGTGTCGAAACTAATGAAAAACTGTTTTTT
TRBV11-3,.,TRBJ2-5,.,CASSLVRGLETQYF,TGTGCCAGCAGCTTAGTCAGAGGGCTTGAGACCCAGTACTTC
TRBV9,TRBD2,TRBJ2-2,.,CASSVLLAGGSTGELFF,TGTGCCAGCAGCGTGTTACTAGCGGGAGGGTCCACCGGGGAGCTGTTTTTT
TRBV25-1,.,TRBJ1-5,few,CASSEGGPGSNQPQHF,TGTGCCAGCAGTGAAGGAGGGCCCGGGAGCAATCAGCCCCAGCATTTT
TRBV21-1,.,TRBJ1-5,.,CASSPRLAPLRLAGDSNQPQHF,TGTGCCAGCAGCCCTCGCCTCGCCCCCTTGAGGCTGGCGGGGGACAGTAATCAGCCCCAGCATTTT
TRBV11-2,.,TRBJ2-3,.,CASSSGTFTDTQYF,TGTGCCAGCAGCTCCGGGACTTTTACAGATACGCAGTATTTT
TRBV10-3,.,TRBJ2-7,.,CAISGGSYEQYF,TGTGCCATCAGTGGCGGCAGCTACGAGCAGTACTTC
TRBV4-3,.,TRBJ2-5,.,CASSQIVQETQYF,TGCGCCAGCAGCCAAATAGTACAAGAGACCCAGTACTTC
TRBV30,.,TRBJ2-7,few,CAWTANSYEQYF,TGTGCCTGGACAGCCAACTCCTACGAGCAGTACTTC
TRBV30,.,TRBJ2-7,.,CASTVGSYEQYF,TGTGCCTCGACAGTGGGCTCCTACGAGCAGTACTTC
TRBV5-1,TRBD2,TRBJ2-2,.,CASSLRRPGLAGTGELFF,TGCGCCAGCAGCTTGAGGAGGCCGGGACTAGCAGGCACCGGGGAGCTGTTTTTT
TRBV30,.,TRBJ2-3,.,CAWSDGTAPPDTQYF,TGTGCCTGGAGTGATGGGACCGCCCCCCCAGATACGCAGTATTTT
TRBV27,TRBD1,TRBJ2-7,.,CASSLLGQGIYEQYF,TGTGCCAGCAGTTTATTGGGACAGGGCATCTACGAGCAGTACTTC
TRBV2,.,TRBJ1-4,medium-sized,CASSLVPDEKLFF,TGTGCCAGCAGCTTAGTGCCAGACGAAAAACTGTTTTTT
TRBV19,.,TRBJ2-7,once,CASSIGQGGVYEQYF,TGTGCCAGTAGTATTGGCCAGGGGGGTGTCTACGAGCAGTACTTC
TRBV19,.,TRBJ1-2,.,CASSISQNYGYTF,TGTGCCAGTAGTATCTCGCAGAACTATGGCTACACCTTC
TRBV28,.,TRBJ2-7,.,CASSWDGGLAYEQYF,TGTGCCAGCAGTTGGGACGGAGGGTTAGCCTACGAGCAGTACTTC